A single sample is the source of the 22 T cell receptor beta chains below, sequenced in a study of blood T cells in healthy people across ages. A second PCR, run for roughly 7 to 11 cycles, used a sample-barcoded 5' primer plus a J-beta primer mix. MiXCR, run by TCRdb on the 5' RACE reads, gives a single entry per CDR3 protein. The sample yields 550,000 to 600,000 distinct CDR3 sequences, roughly 43% seen once. What was sequenced was blood. These receptors all stem from a man older than 75 in good health.

The CDR3 DNA reads TGTGCCAGCAGCGGTAAAGGGCCGGACTATGGCTACACCTTC. This sequence encodes CASSGKGPDYGYTF. This sequence joins TRBV12-3 or TRBV12-4 and TRBJ1-2, with unresolved D. The CDR3 length is 14 residues. The ends were cut back, 6 bases at V and 3 bases at J, with 14 bases in the middle.

The chain is built from TRBV6-5 and TRBJ2-7, with a weak D call TRBD1 (6 bases). CDR1 and CDR2 from the germline V gene are MNHEY and SVGAGI. V was cut by 5 bases and J by 2 bases, with 13 bases left in between. The CDR3 runs to 14 residues. CDR3 protein: CASSPKDSTYEQYF. The CDR3 DNA sequence: TGTGCCAGCAGTCCCAAGGACAGCACCTACGAGCAGTACTTC.

This sequence joins TRBV9 and TRBJ1-1, with 7 positions matching TRBD1. Unmatched junction bases numbered 7, after V lost 4 bases and J lost 1 base. The CDR3 is 15 amino acids. CDR1 and CDR2 (germline): SGDLS, YYNGEE. The CDR3 region is CASSPGGQWNTEAFF. The CDR3 DNA reads TGTGCCAGCAGCCCGGGGGGACAGTGGAACACTGAAGCTTTCTTT.

The chain combines TRBV29-1 with TRBJ1-1; TRBD1 aligns across 8 bases. The CDR3 covers 13 residues. The V gene end was trimmed by 4 bases and the J gene end by 7 bases; junction bases not matched to a gene: 8. CDR1 SQVTM and CDR2 ANQGSEA come from the germline V gene. The CDR3 is CSVVAGGYGEAFF. The CDR3 DNA reads TGCAGCGTTGTAGCAGGGGGCTACGGTGAAGCTTTCTTT.

The chain recombines TRBV20-1 with TRBJ2-3; 8 bases are shared with TRBD2. The CDR3 runs 15 residues. Germline V gives CDR1 DFQATT, CDR2 SNEGSKA (reference sequence). V gave up 3 bases and J gave up 0 bases; unmatched junction bases: 5. CDR3 residues: CSARDGTSSTDTQYF. The DNA for the CDR3 is TGCAGTGCTAGGGATGGGACTAGTAGCACAGATACGCAGTATTTT.

The chain carries TRBV5-1 and TRBJ2-3, with D unresolved. CDR3 length: 15 residues. V was clipped by 3 bases and J by 1 base, with 12 bases between them. CDR1 is SGHRS and CDR2 is YFSETQ in the germline V gene. CDR3 nucleotides: TGCGCCAGCAGCTGGGTAGGCAGCCGCACAGATACGCAGTATTTT. Protein sequence: CASSWVGSRTDTQYF. Looking up the rest from reference TRBV5-1 and TRBJ2-3 gives the full variable domain: KAGVTQTPRYLIKTRGQQVTLSCSPISGHRSVSWYQQTPGQGLQFLFEYFSETQRNKGNFPGRFSGRQFSNSRSEMNVSTLELGDSALYLCASSWVGSRTDTQYFGPGTRLTVL.

V usage is TRBV20-1 and J usage is TRBJ2-3; perhaps TRBD1 as D (6 bases). CDR1 is DFQATT and CDR2 is SNEGSKA in the germline V gene (reference sequence). The CDR3 contains 12 residues. Trimming took off 6 bases at V and 6 bases at J, with 13 bases between the two ends. CDR3 coding DNA: TGCAGTGCCCCTCAGGGGTTGGATACGCAGTATTTT. Translating gives CSAPQGLDTQYF.

Only a few counts were recorded for this clonotype. This chain links TRBV9 with TRBJ2-7, with TRBD2 identical over 10 bases. Trimming removed 3 bases from V and 3 bases from J; junction bases left unmatched: 6. The germline V gene has CDR1 SGDLS and CDR2 YYNGEE. The CDR3 length is 15 residues. CDR3 region: CASSEGTSEHYEQYF. CDR3 bases: TGTGCCAGCAGCGAAGGGACTAGCGAGCACTACGAGCAGTACTTC. The variable domain in full, completed from reference TRBV9 and TRBJ2-7, reads DSGVTQTPKHLITATGQRVTLRCSPRSGDLSVYWYQQSLDQGLQFLIQYYNGEERAKGNILERFSAQQFPDLHSELNLSSLELGDSALYFCASSEGTSEHYEQYFGPGTRLTVT.

This clonotype showed up just once. The V call is TRBV15, the J call TRBJ2-7, with D perhaps being TRBD1 or TRBD2 (5 bases each). The CDR3 has 13 amino acids. Trimming shortened V by 0 bases and J by 3 bases, and 6 bases separated the two germline ends. CDR1 and CDR2 (germline): LNHNV, YYDKDF (reference sequence). Written as DNA, the CDR3 is TGTGCCACCAGCAGAGATGGGGGCTACGAGCAGTACTTC. It translates to CATSRDGGYEQYF.

This clonotype was found a few times. One junction end does not reproduce the germline sequence, and a read error may be involved. The chain combines TRBV4-2 with TRBJ2-6; the D gene is possibly TRBD2 (6 bases). Germline values: CDR1 LGHNA, CDR2 YNFKEQ. This CDR3 spans 16 amino acids. The CDR3 region has the DNA TGTGCCAGCAACCAAGGGGAGGCCCAAAGGGCCAACGTCCTGACTTTC. It translates to CASNQGEAQRANVLTF.

On this clonotype itself: One end of the junction is discordant with germline, which a read error may explain. The V call is TRBV12-3 or TRBV12-4, the J call TRBJ2-3; no clear D gene. This CDR3 comprises 12 residues. This CDR3 reads CTSSPDLRTQYF. CDR3 sequence (DNA): TGTACCAGCAGCCCGGACCTACGTACGCAGTATTTT.

This clonotype appeared a single time. This CDR3 reads CATRVLLNSPLHF. In DNA, the CDR3 is TGTGCCACCCGGGTCCTTTTAAATTCACCCCTCCACTTT. V usage is TRBV10-3 and J usage is TRBJ1-6; no clear D. With 10 bases removed from V and 7 bases from J, the gap between germline ends came to 14 bases. Germline V gene data show CDR1 as ENHRY and CDR2 as SYGVKD. CDR3 length: 13 amino acids.

Of note for this clonotype: A read error may explain this, as a much larger clone is one base away. The chain couples TRBV29-1 to TRBJ2-1; D may be TRBD1 or TRBD2 (5 bases each). V was cut by 4 bases and J by 13 bases, with 20 bases left in between. The CDR3 is made up of 13 amino acids. Germline V gene lookup returns CDR1 SQVTM and CDR2 ANQGSEA. CDR3 sequence reads: CSVAQWVGETQFF. The CDR3 DNA sequence: TGCAGCGTTGCCCAGTGGGTAGGGGAGACCCAGTTCTTC.

This chain connects TRBV20-1 to TRBJ2-7; 8 positions match TRBD1. This CDR3 is 14 amino acids long. Per germline, CDR1 DFQATT and CDR2 SNEGSKA (reference sequence). Unmatched junction bases numbered 11, after V lost 3 bases and J lost 7 bases. As DNA, the CDR3 is TGCAGTGCTAGGCCGGGACAGGCGGTGGGGGAGCAGTACTTC. Translation gives CSARPGQAVGEQYF.

This clonotype appeared once. A junction end diverges from the germline sequence, so it may reflect a read error. The J gene is TRBJ2-1, the V gene TRBV7-7; the match to TRBD1 covers 8 bases. This CDR3 is built from 16 residues. Germline values: CDR1 SSHAT, CDR2 FNYEAQ (reference sequence). The CDR3 loop is CASSSRQGSSYNEQFF. The CDR3 DNA is TGTGCTAGCAGCAGCAGACAGGGGTCCTCCTACAATGAGCAGTTCTTC.

This chain uses TRBV24-1 with TRBJ2-3; D unresolved. CDR3 length equals 14 residues. V gave up 5 bases and J gave up 0 bases, with 8 bases separating them. The germline V gene encodes CDR1 KGHDR and CDR2 SFDVKD. DNA of the CDR3: TGTGCCACCAGTGTCAAGGAGAGCACAGATACGCAGTATTTT. Its protein product is CATSVKESTDTQYF.

The chain recombines TRBV27 with TRBJ2-2; 11 bases are shared with TRBD1. Germline-derived CDR1 and CDR2 are MNHEY and SMNVEV (reference sequence). The CDR3 extends over 15 amino acids. V shed 10 bases and J 6 bases; nucleotides not matched to a gene: 10. This CDR3 reads CATRRTGGNPGELFF. CDR3 bases: TGTGCCACCAGGCGGACAGGGGGCAATCCCGGGGAGCTGTTTTTT.

This clonotype was counted a few times. V usage is TRBV6-4 and J usage is TRBJ2-2; D unresolved. The germline V gene encodes CDR1 MRHNA and CDR2 SNTAGT. This CDR3 is built from 11 residues. Trimming took 8 bases from V and 2 from J, leaving 3 bases between them. CDR3 sequence reads: CASGNTGELFF. CDR3 coding DNA: TGTGCCAGCGGCAACACCGGGGAGCTGTTTTTT.

This clonotype was counted at least ten times. The chain links TRBV6-6 to TRBJ2-3, with 9 positions matching TRBD2. The CDR3 consists of 16 residues. From germline, CDR1 is MNHNY and CDR2 SVGAGI (reference sequence). V trimming: 6 bases; J trimming: 1 base; junction bases outside the gene matches: 8. CDR3 sequence reads: CASRLLASGGTDTQYF. CDR3 DNA: TGTGCCAGCAGACTCCTAGCTAGCGGGGGCACAGATACGCAGTATTTT.

CDR3 DNA sequence: TGTGCCAGCAGTGGGACAGGGGATACTGAAGCTTTCTTT. Its translation: CASSGTGDTEAFF. V usage is TRBV12-3 or TRBV12-4 and J usage is TRBJ1-1; 10 bases map to TRBD1. The CDR3 has 13 residues. V shed 5 bases, J shed 5 bases, and the junction held 2 bases outside the gene matches.

Only a few counts were recorded for this clonotype. V and J are TRBV29-1 and TRBJ1-1; no firm D call. V was trimmed by 7 bases and J by 3 bases, leaving 15 bases between them. The CDR3 consists of 13 residues. CDR1 and CDR2 (germline): SQVTM, ANQGSEA. This CDR3 is CSARGSPYTEAFF. In DNA form, the CDR3 reads TGCAGCGCCCGCGGGAGCCCCTACACTGAAGCTTTCTTT. The complete variable domain, with remaining parts taken from reference TRBV29-1 and TRBJ1-1, reads SAVISQKPSRDICQRGTSLTIQCQVDSQVTMMFWYRQQPGQSLTLIATANQGSEATYESGFVIDKFPISRPNLTFSTLTVSNMSPEDSSIYLCSARGSPYTEAFFGQGTRLTVV.

This chain joins TRBV20-1 and TRBJ2-7, with D possibly matching TRBD2 (5 bases). Germline CDR1 reads DFQATT; CDR2 reads SNEGSKA (reference sequence). CDR3 length: 12 residues. V was trimmed by 7 bases and J by 4 bases, leaving 14 bases between them. CDR3 amino acids: CSVRAASYEQYF. CDR3 bases: TGCAGTGTGAGGGCGGCTAGTTACGAGCAGTACTTC.